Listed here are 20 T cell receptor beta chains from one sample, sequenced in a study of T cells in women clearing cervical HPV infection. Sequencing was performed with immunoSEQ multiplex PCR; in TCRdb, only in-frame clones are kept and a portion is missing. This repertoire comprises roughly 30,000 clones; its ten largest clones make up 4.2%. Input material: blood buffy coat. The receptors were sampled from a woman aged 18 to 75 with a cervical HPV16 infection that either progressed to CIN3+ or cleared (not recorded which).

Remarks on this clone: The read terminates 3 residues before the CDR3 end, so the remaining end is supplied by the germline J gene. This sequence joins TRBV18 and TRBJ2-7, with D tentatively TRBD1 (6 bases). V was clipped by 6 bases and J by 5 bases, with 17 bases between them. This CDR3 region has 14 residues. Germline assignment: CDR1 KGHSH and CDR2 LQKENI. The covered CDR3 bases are TGTGCCAGCTCGACAGGAGCAGAGGGCAACGAG. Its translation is CASSTGAEGNE. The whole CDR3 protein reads CASSTGAEGNEQYF.

The CDR3 sequence is CASRQGDYGYTF. CDR3 bases read: TGTGCCAGCAGACAGGGAGACTATGGC. V usage is TRBV2 and J usage is TRBJ1-2, with D maybe TRBD1 (6 bases). The read terminates 3 residues ahead of where the CDR3 ends, so the germline J gene completes it. Germline CDR1 is SNHLY and CDR2 is FYNNEI. The V and J ends lost 6 bases and 3 bases respectively, with 8 bases between them. This CDR3 region has 12 residues.

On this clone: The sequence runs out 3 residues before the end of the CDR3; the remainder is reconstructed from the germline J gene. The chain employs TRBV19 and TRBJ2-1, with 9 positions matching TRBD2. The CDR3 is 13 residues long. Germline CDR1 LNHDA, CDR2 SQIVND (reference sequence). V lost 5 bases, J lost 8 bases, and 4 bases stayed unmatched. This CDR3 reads CASSGRLADEQFF. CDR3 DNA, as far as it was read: TGTGCCAGTAGTGGGCGACTAGCGGATGAG.

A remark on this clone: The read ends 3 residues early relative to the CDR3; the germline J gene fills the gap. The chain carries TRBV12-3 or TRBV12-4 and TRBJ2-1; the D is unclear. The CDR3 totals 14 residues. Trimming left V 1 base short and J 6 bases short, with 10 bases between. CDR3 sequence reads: CASSLGGSPNEQFF. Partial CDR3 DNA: TGTGCCAGCAGTTTAGGCGGCTCTCCCAATGAG.

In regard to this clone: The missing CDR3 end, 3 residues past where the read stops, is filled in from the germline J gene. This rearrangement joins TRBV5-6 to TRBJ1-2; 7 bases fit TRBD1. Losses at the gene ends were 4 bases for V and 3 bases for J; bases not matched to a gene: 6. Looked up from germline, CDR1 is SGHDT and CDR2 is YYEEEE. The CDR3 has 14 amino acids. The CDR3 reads CASSPGTAHYGYTF. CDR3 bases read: TGTGCCAGCAGCCCCGGGACAGCCCACTATGGC.

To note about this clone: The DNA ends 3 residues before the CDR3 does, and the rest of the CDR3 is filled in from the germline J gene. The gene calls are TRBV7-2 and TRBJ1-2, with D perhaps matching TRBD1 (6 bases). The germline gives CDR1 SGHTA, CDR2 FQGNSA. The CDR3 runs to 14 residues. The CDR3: CASSSTIGGVGYTF. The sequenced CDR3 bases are TGTGCCAGCAGCTCAACGATAGGGGGGGTCGGC.

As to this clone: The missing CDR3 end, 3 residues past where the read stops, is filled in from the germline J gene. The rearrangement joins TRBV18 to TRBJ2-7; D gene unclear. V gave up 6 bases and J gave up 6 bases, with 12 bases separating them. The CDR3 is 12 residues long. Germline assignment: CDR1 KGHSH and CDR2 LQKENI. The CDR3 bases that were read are TGTGCCAGCTCGCCCCGGTCTACCGAG. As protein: CASSPRSTE. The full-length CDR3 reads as CASSPRSTEQYF.

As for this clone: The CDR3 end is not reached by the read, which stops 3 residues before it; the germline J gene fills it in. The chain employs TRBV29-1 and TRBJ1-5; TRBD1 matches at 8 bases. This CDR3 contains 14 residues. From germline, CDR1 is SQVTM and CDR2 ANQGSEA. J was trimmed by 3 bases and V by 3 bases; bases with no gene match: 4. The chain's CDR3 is CSVDGQGPNQPQHF. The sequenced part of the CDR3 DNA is TGCAGCGTTGACGGACAGGGACCCAATCAGCCC.

The part of the CDR3 DNA that was read is TGTGCCAGCAGTGAGAGACAGGTGGGGCTAAATTCACCC. Translating gives CASSERQVGLNSP. The full CDR3 reads CASSERQVGLNSPLHF. The genes are TRBV2 and TRBJ1-6; a weak D match, TRBD1 (6 bases). The CDR3 end lies 3 residues beyond the end of the read and is filled in from the germline J gene. Germline V gives CDR1 SNHLY, CDR2 FYNNEI. Trimming pared 3 bases from V and 7 bases from J, leaving 16 bases between. This CDR3 region has 16 residues. Combining the CDR3 with reference TRBV2 and TRBJ1-6 gives the whole variable domain EPEVTQTPSHQVTQMGQEVILRCVPISNHLYFYWYRQILGQKVEFLVSFYNNEISEKSEIFDDQFSVERPDGSNFTLKIRSTKLEDSAMYFCASSERQVGLNSPLHFGNGTRLTVT.

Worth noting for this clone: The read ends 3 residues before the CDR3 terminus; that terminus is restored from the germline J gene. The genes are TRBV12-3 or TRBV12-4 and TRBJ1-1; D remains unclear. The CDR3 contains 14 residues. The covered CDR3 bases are TGTGCCAGCAGTTTAGGGCGGAGCTTCAAGAAA. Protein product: CASSLGRSFKK. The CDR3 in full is CASSLGRSFKKAFF.

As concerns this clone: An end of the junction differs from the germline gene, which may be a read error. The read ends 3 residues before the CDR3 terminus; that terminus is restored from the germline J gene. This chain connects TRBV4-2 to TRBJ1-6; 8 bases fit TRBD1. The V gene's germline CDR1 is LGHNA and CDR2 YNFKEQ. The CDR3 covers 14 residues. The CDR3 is CASSPQGASSPLHF. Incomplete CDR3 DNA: TGCGCCAGCAGCCCTCAGGGGGCATCTTCACCC.

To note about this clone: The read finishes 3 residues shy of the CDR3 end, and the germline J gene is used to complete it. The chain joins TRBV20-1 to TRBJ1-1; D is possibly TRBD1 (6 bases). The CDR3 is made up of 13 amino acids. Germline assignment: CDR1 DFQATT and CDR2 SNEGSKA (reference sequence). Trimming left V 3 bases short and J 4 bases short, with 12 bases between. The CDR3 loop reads CSARLGAGTEAFF. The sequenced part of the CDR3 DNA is TGCAGTGCTAGGCTGGGGGCTGGCACTGAA.

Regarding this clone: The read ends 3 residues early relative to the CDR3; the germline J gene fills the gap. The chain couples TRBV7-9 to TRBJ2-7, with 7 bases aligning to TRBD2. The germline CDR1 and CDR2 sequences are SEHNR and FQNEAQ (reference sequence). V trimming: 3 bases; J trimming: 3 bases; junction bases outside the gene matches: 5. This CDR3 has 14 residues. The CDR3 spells CASSFAGTNYEQYF. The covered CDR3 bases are TGTGCCAGCAGCTTCGCCGGGACTAACTACGAG.

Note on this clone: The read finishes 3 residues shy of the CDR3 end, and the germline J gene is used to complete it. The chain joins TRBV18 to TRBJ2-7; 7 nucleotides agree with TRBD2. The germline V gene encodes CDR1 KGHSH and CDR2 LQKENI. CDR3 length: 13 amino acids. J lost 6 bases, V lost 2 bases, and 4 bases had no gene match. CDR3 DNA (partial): TGTGCCAGCTCACCAAAACCGGGGGGCGAG. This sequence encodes CASSPKPGGE. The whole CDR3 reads CASSPKPGGEQYF.

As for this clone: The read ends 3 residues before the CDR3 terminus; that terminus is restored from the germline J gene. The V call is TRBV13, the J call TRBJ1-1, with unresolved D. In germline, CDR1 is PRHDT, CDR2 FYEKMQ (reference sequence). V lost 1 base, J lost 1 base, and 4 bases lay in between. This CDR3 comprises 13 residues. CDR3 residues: CASSLARNTEAFF. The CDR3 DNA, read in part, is TGTGCCAGCAGCTTAGCGCGGAACACTGAA.

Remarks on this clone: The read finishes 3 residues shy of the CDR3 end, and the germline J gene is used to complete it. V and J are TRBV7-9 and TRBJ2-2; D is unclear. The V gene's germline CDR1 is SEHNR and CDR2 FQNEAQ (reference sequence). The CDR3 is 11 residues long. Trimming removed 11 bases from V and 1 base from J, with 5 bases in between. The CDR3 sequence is CAPRNTGELFF. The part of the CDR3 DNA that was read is TGTGCCCCCCGGAACACCGGGGAG.

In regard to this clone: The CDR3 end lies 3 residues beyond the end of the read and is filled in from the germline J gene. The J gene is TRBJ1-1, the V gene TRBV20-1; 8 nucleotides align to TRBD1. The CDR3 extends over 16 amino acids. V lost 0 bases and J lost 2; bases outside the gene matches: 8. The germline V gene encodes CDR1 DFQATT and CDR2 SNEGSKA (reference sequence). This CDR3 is CSAREATGTGNTEAFF. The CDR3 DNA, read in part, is TGCAGTGCTAGAGAAGCTACCGGGACAGGAAACACTGAA.

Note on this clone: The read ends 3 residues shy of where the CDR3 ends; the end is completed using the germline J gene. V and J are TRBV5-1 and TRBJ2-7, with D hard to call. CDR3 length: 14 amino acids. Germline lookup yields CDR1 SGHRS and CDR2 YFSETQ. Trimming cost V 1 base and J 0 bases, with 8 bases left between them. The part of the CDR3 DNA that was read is TGCGCCAGCAGCTTGCAGGCATCCTCCTACGAG. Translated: CASSLQASSYE. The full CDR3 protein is CASSLQASSYEQYF.

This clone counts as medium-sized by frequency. The covered CDR3 bases are TGTGCCAGCTCACCCCGACAGGGGGGGTCAGATACG. This gives the protein CASSPRQGGSDT. The complete CDR3 protein is CASSPRQGGSDTQYF. The J gene is TRBJ2-3, the V gene TRBV18; 9 bases are a match to TRBD1. Read data end 3 residues before the CDR3 end; the end is taken from the germline J gene. J lost 4 bases, V lost 3 bases, and 5 bases had no gene match. This CDR3 region has 15 residues. Germline loops: CDR1 KGHSH, CDR2 LQKENI. Full variable domain (outside the CDR3, taken from reference TRBV18 and TRBJ2-3): NAGVMQNPRHLVRRRGQEARLRCSPMKGHSHVYWYRQLPEEGLKFMVYLQKENIIDESGMPKERFSAEFPKEGPSILRIQQVVRGDSAAYFCASSPRQGGSDTQYFGPGTRLTVL.

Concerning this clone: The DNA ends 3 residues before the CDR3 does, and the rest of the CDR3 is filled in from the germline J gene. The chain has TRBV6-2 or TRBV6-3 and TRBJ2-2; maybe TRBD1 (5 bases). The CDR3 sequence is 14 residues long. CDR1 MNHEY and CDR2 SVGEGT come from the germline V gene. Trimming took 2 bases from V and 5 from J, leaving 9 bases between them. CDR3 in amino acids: CASSYRGWTGELFF. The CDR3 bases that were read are TGTGCCAGCAGTTACAGGGGCTGGACCGGGGAG.